The 9 T cell receptor beta chains below were found in one sample sequenced in a study of shared T cell receptors in the human thymus. Sequencing was performed with immunoSEQ multiplex PCR; in TCRdb, only in-frame clones are kept and a portion is missing. Seen here are some 700,000 clones, over 75% observed once, and the top ten hold around 0.0099%. Another study also made use of these data, one on human thymus T cells.

The sequencing input was thymocytes. All receptors come from a girl under three years old with a congenital heart defect.

The rearrangement joins TRBV9 to TRBJ2-7; a possible D gene is TRBD2 (7 bases). This CDR3 region has 13 residues. Between the trimmed V and J ends, which lost 4 bases and 6 bases, there was a span of 14 bases. From germline, CDR1 is SGDLS and CDR2 YYNGEE. The CDR3 bases are TGTGCCAGCAGCCTCACTGCGGGGGCCGAGCAGTACTTC. Its protein is CASSLTAGAEQYF.

The V gene is TRBV5-1, the J gene TRBJ2-7; TRBD1 matches at 8 bases. Germline CDR1 is SGHRS and CDR2 is YFSETQ. The V gene end was trimmed by 5 bases and the J gene end by 7 bases; junction bases not matched to a gene: 14. CDR3 size: 15 residues. CDR3 in DNA: TGCGCCAGCAGTTGGGAGCGTCAGGGGGCTGGTGAGCAGTACTTC. It encodes CASSWERQGAGEQYF.

This clone has just one count. At the DNA level, this CDR3 is encoded by other sequences in the same sample as well. The gene calls are TRBV6-4 and TRBJ2-1, with D tentatively TRBD1 (7 bases). V was cut by 4 bases and J by 0 bases, with 10 bases left in between. Germline-derived CDR1 and CDR2 are MRHNA and SNTAGT. This CDR3 is built from 15 residues. Written as DNA, the CDR3 is TGTGCCAGCAGTGCAGGGGGGAGCTCCTACAATGAGCAGTTCTTC. Translated, it gives CASSAGGSSYNEQFF.

The rearrangement joins TRBV4-1 to TRBJ1-2; the D gene is possibly TRBD1 (6 bases). The CDR3 is 16 residues long. V lost 5 bases and J 5 bases, leaving 21 bases between the germline ends. CDR1 is MGHRA, CDR2 YSYEKL, per germline. The CDR3 nucleotides are TGCGCCAGCAGCGCAAGGAAGCGGGGGGCCGCGTATGGCTACACCTTC. It is translated as CASSARKRGAAYGYTF.

The chain is built from TRBV5-6 and TRBJ1-1; 8 bases are shared with TRBD1. The CDR3 length is 15 residues. V lost 3 bases and J lost 3; bases outside the gene matches: 7. Germline V CDR1 and CDR2: SGHDT, YYEEEE. The CDR3, as DNA: TGTGCCAGCAGCTCTCTCAGGGGGCGAGACACTGAAGCTTTCTTT. Translated: CASSSLRGRDTEAFF.

The chain recombines TRBV5-1 with TRBJ2-4, with TRBD2 matching over 7 bases. The CDR3 sequence is 14 residues long. V was pared by 6 bases and J by 0 bases, with 3 bases of the junction left unmatched. Looked up from germline, CDR1 is SGHRS and CDR2 is YFSETQ. CDR3 DNA: TGCGCCAGCAAACGGGGGGTAGCCAAAAACATTCAGTACTTC. This translates into CASKRGVAKNIQYF.

The V call is TRBV2, the J call TRBJ2-2; 11 nucleotides match TRBD2. Looked up from germline, CDR1 is SNHLY and CDR2 is FYNNEI. V was pared by 8 bases and J by 7 bases, with 6 bases of the junction left unmatched. The CDR3 loop spans 14 amino acids. This chain's CDR3 is CASGSGGAGGELFF. In nucleotides, the CDR3 is TGTGCCAGCGGTAGCGGGGGGGCCGGCGGGGAGCTGTTTTTT.

The chain has TRBV2 and TRBJ1-1, with TRBD1 matching 7 bases. Looked up from germline, CDR1 is SNHLY and CDR2 is FYNNEI. V was clipped by 5 bases and J by 11 bases; unmatched bases: 5. The CDR3 has 11 residues. In DNA form, the CDR3 reads TGTGCCAGCAGTCGGGACAGATCGGCTTTCTTT. Its protein product is CASSRDRSAFF.

The chain links TRBV28 to TRBJ1-2; D might be TRBD1 (5 bases). CDR1 is MDHEN, CDR2 SYDVKM, per germline. The CDR3 contains 21 residues. The V gene lost 1 base and the J gene lost 3 bases, with 30 bases spanning the gap. CDR3 DNA sequence: TGTGCCAGCAGTTTATTTAGTTTCCCTTCGGTGAGAGACAGCTCCGACTATGGCTACACCTTC. It yields the protein CASSLFSFPSVRDSSDYGYTF.